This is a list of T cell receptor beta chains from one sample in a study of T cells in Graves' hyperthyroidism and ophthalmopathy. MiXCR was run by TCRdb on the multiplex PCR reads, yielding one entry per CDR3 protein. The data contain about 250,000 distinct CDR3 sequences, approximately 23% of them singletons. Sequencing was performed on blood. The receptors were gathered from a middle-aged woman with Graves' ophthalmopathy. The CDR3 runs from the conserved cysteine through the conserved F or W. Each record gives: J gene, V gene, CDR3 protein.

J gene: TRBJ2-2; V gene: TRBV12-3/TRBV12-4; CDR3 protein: CASIRLAGTFGAGELFF
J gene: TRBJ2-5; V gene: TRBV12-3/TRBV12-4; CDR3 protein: CASSSLVLGGETQYF
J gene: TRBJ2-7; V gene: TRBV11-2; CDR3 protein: CASSPGRKNDEQYF
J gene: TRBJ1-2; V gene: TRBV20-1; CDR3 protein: CSAQPQGEGYYTF
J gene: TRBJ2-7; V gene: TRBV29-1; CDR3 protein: CSARGGSYEQYF
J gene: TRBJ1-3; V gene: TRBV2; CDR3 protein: CASKVDGNTIYF
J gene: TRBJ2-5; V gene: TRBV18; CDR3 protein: CASSPNRQGGETQYF
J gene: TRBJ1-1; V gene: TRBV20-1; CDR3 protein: CKPGGSTEAFF
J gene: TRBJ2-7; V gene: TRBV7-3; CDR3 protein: CASSLDAGTSYEQYF
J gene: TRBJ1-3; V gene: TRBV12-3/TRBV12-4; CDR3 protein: CASSFGTGAPTIYF
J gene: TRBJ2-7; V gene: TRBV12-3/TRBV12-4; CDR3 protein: CASRQGAGPAYEQYF
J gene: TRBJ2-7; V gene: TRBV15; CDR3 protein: CATSRETSGRLNEQYF
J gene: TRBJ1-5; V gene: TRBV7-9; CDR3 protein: CASSSRDQPQHF
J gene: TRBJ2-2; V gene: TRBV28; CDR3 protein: CASKSTGGGRLTGELFF
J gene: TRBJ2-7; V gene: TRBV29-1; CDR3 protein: CSANGLDSYEQYF
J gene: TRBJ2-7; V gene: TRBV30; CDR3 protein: CAWRPGRSSYEQYF
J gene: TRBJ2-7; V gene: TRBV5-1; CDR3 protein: CASSLAVHSCEQYF
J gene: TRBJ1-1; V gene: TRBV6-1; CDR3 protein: CASSDPGRANTEAFF
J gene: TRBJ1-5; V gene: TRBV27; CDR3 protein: CASSLRGLSQPQHF
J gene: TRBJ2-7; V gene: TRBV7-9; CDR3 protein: CASSFVGTGDKQYF